The 17 T cell receptor beta chains given below trace back to one sample, sequenced in a study of CD8 T cells in Susac syndrome. The RNA, about 0.45 to 1 ug, was put through reverse transcription using random hexamers. MiXCR was run by TCRdb on the immunoSEQ multiplex PCR reads, yielding one entry per CDR3 protein. This table holds about 120,000 distinct CDR3 sequences, roughly 94% found once. The source material was CD4+ T cells from PBMCs. The receptor set was obtained from a human donor in good health.

CDR3 sequence: CASSTGEYF. The CDR3 nucleotides read TGTGCCAGCAGTACAGGGGAATACTTC. The J gene is TRBJ2-5, the V gene TRBV9; 7 bases align to TRBD1. The junction had 3 bases not matched to a gene; V was cut back by 5 bases and J by 14 bases. This CDR3 spans 9 amino acids. The V gene's germline CDR1 is SGDLS and CDR2 YYNGEE.

The chain recombines TRBV27 with TRBJ2-7; TRBD1 aligns across 7 bases. This CDR3 region has 13 residues. CDR1 is MNHEY and CDR2 is SMNVEV in the germline V gene (reference sequence). V dropped 3 bases and J dropped 4; count of bases not matched to a gene: 3. The CDR3 coding sequence is TGTGCCAGCAGTTTGGACAGGCAGTACGAGCAGTACTTC. Translation: CASSLDRQYEQYF.

V is TRBV9 and J is TRBJ2-5; TRBD1 matches at 9 bases. The germline V gene encodes CDR1 SGDLS and CDR2 YYNGEE. The V segment lost 2 bases and the J segment 9 bases; nucleotides outside the gene matches: 8. This CDR3 contains 14 residues. CDR3 bases: TGTGCCAGCAGCGTTGATAGGGACAGGGCCTCCCAGTACTTC. It specifies CASSVDRDRASQYF.

This sequence joins TRBV4-3 and TRBJ2-3; 7 bases agree with TRBD1. The CDR3 is 14 amino acids. Germline lookup yields CDR1 LGHNA and CDR2 YSLEER. The J segment lost 4 bases and the V segment lost 1 base, leaving 2 bases of the junction unmatched. The CDR3 loop reads CASSQGGGPDTQYF. DNA for the CDR3: TGCGCCAGCAGCCAAGGAGGGGGCCCAGATACGCAGTATTTT.

The rearrangement links TRBV2 to TRBJ2-7; TRBD1 aligns across 8 bases. Trimming took 7 bases from V and 1 from J; bases not matched to a gene: 9. CDR3 size: 15 residues. CDR1 and CDR2 (germline): SNHLY, FYNNEI. The CDR3 DNA is TGTGCCAGCACCCCGGCAGGACAGGGTTCCTACGAGCAGTACTTC. This translates into CASTPAGQGSYEQYF. Together with reference TRBV2 and TRBJ2-7, the CDR3 gives the full variable domain: EPEVTQTPSHQVTQMGQEVILRCVPISNHLYFYWYRQILGQKVEFLVSFYNNEISEKSEIFDDQFSVERPDGSNFTLKIRSTKLEDSAMYFCASTPAGQGSYEQYFGPGTRLTVT.

The V gene is TRBV19, the J gene TRBJ2-3; D may be TRBD2 (5 bases). Germline CDR1 and CDR2: LNHDA and SQIVND (reference sequence). Trimming took 3 bases from V and 1 from J, leaving 5 bases between them. The CDR3 is 13 amino acids. The CDR3 sequence: CASSIGGTDTQYF. The CDR3, as DNA: TGTGCCAGTAGTATCGGGGGCACAGATACGCAGTATTTT.

V gene TRBV7-2 combines with J gene TRBJ1-6, with TRBD1 as a possible D gene (5 bases). The CDR3 is 15 amino acids. The germline CDR1 and CDR2 sequences are SGHTA and FQGNSA. V shed 5 bases and J shed 7 bases, with 15 bases lying between them. CDR3 DNA: TGTGCCAGCAGCCCGGGGGTCTTGCTGAATTCACCCCTCCACTTT. Its translation: CASSPGVLLNSPLHF.

The CDR3 region is CASSPGQLEAQYF. In DNA form, the CDR3 reads TGTGCCAGCTCACCGGGACAGCTCGAGGCCCAGTACTTC. V usage is TRBV18 and J usage is TRBJ2-5; 7 positions agree with TRBD1. Germline loops: CDR1 KGHSH, CDR2 LQKENI. Trimming took 3 bases from V and 9 from J; bases not matched to a gene: 7. The CDR3 length is 13 residues.

This chain uses TRBV5-6 with TRBJ2-1; possibly TRBD1 or TRBD2 for D (5 bases each). This CDR3 is 19 amino acids long. The V end was cut by 4 bases, the J end by 0 bases, with 23 bases between. Germline lookup yields CDR1 SGHDT and CDR2 YYEEEE. CDR3 nucleotides: TGTGCCAGCAGCGCCTCCCCGGGACGGAGAAAGAGCTCCTACAATGAGCAGTTCTTC. It codes for CASSASPGRRKSSYNEQFF.

The chain employs TRBV2 and TRBJ2-7, with D possibly TRBD1 on 6 matching bases. Deletions cut 6 bases from V and 0 bases from J, with 9 bases between. The CDR3 is made up of 13 amino acids. CDR1 and CDR2 (germline): SNHLY, FYNNEI. CDR3 residues: CASRTDSSYEQYF. The CDR3 nucleotides are TGTGCCAGCAGGACGGACAGCTCCTACGAGCAGTACTTC. Filled out from reference TRBV2 and TRBJ2-7, the complete variable domain reads EPEVTQTPSHQVTQMGQEVILRCVPISNHLYFYWYRQILGQKVEFLVSFYNNEISEKSEIFDDQFSVERPDGSNFTLKIRSTKLEDSAMYFCASRTDSSYEQYFGPGTRLTVT.

The chain links TRBV19 to TRBJ2-2, with 7 bases identical to TRBD1. Trimming removed 4 bases from V and 5 bases from J; junction bases left unmatched: 7. Germline V gene data show CDR1 as LNHDA and CDR2 as SQIVND (reference sequence). The CDR3 has 15 amino acids. The CDR3 DNA sequence: TGTGCCAGTAGTAGAGAGACAGGGTCGACCGGGGAGCTGTTTTTT. Residues: CASSRETGSTGELFF.

The chain recombines TRBV5-1 with TRBJ2-7; D is unclear. Germline loops: CDR1 SGHRS, CDR2 YFSETQ. With 5 bases removed from V and 6 bases from J, the gap between germline ends came to 18 bases. The CDR3 spans 14 residues. In nucleotides, the CDR3 is TGCGCCAGCAGTCCTACTCCAGACACTATCGAGCAGTACTTC. It codes for CASSPTPDTIEQYF.

In its sample, this clonotype was seen once. J is TRBJ1-4 and V is TRBV3-1; no definite D call. V gave up 2 bases and J gave up 11 bases, with 12 bases separating them. CDR3 length: 13 residues. The germline gives CDR1 LGHDT, CDR2 YNNKEL (reference sequence). Written as DNA, the CDR3 is TGTGCCAGCAGCCAACGGCCCGGTGAGAAACTGTTTTTT. Amino acid sequence: CASSQRPGEKLFF.

This rearrangement joins TRBV4-3 to TRBJ2-2, with D hard to call. Germline CDR1 is LGHNA and CDR2 is YSLEER. The CDR3 is 14 amino acids. Trimming cost V 3 bases and J 5 bases, with 10 bases left between them. The CDR3 DNA sequence: TGCGCCAGCAGCCAGGCCTACGTAACCGGGGAGCTGTTTTTT. Its translation: CASSQAYVTGELFF.

V and J are TRBV6-1 and TRBJ2-5, with 14 nucleotides matching TRBD2. This CDR3 contains 17 residues. Losses at the gene ends were 6 bases for V and 4 bases for J; bases not matched to a gene: 10. Germline loops: CDR1 MNHNS, CDR2 SASEGT. In DNA, the CDR3 is TGTGCCAGCAGCCGTGGACTAGCGGGGGGAGGAGGAGAGACCCAGTACTTC. The encoded protein is CASSRGLAGGGGETQYF.

The V and J genes are TRBV25-1 and TRBJ1-4; D is undetermined. Germline V gene lookup returns CDR1 MGHDK and CDR2 SYGVNS. Trimming removed 4 bases at V and 6 bases at J, with 9 bases between. CDR3 length: 13 amino acids. The chain's CDR3 is CASSVGGDEKLFF. CDR3 bases: TGTGCCAGCAGTGTAGGCGGTGATGAAAAACTGTTTTTT.

This clonotype appeared a single time. V and J are TRBV7-9 and TRBJ2-1; either TRBD1 or TRBD2 may supply D (7 bases each). CDR1 is SEHNR, CDR2 FQNEAQ, per germline (reference sequence). This CDR3 spans 12 amino acids. The V end lost 8 bases, the J end lost 13 bases, and 18 bases lay between the germline ends. This chain's CDR3 is CASGLQGGEQFF. CDR3 coding DNA: TGTGCCAGCGGACTCCAGGGGGGGGAACAGTTCTTC.